Included here is one T cell receptor beta chain sequence, with context. Germline loops: CDR1 SEHNR, CDR2 FQNEAQ (reference sequence). There are 16 residues in the CDR3. V lost 4 bases and J lost 2; bases outside the gene matches: 7. This sample was included in a study of blood T cell repertoires in COVID-19. The overall study: Spain, Italy and the United States supplied samples that represented acute and convalescent COVID-19. T cells, B-cell-depleted T cells, or PBMCs supplied cDNA or gDNA.

Those enrolled in Seattle joined during active infection and were followed longitudinally afterward. Authors' analysis steps: How many nucleated cells were present was estimated from reference gene primer amplification. The data were produced by immunoSEQ multiplex PCR, yet TCRdb's version contains in-frame clones alone and is incomplete. V and J calls and clone size are copied from that table; D and trimming were computed from the DNA. This table has 200,000 to 250,000 clones, roughly four fifths appearing once. The receptor was derived from a woman aged 80 or older with COVID-19, enrolled during active disease. The J gene is TRBJ2-3, the V gene TRBV7-9; 9 nucleotides match TRBD2. Sequenced material: peripheral blood. The CDR3 sequence: CASSSGLASPTDTQYF. CDR3 sequence (DNA): TGTGCCAGCAGCTCCGGACTAGCGAGTCCCACAGATACGCAGTATTTT.